Below are 32 T cell receptor beta chains sequenced from a single sample in a study of OX40 agonist ivuxolimab in advanced cancers. Method: immunoSEQ multiplex PCR; TCRdb's copy keeps in-frame clones and lacks some. The data hold approximately 39,000 clones, with around 80% observed a single time. This specimen was CD4+ or CD8+ T cells sorted from blood, taken in a trial of the OX40 agonist ivuxolimab. The receptors shown here come from an adult with an advanced solid tumor such as melanoma, head and neck, liver or kidney cancer.

The chain uses TRBV5-5 and TRBJ2-7, with 7 bases that match TRBD2. The CDR3 sequence is 15 residues long. Trimming cost V 4 bases and J 2 bases; bases outside gene matches: 9. Germline V CDR1 and CDR2: SGHKS, YYEKEE (reference sequence). The CDR3 bases are TGTGCCAGCAGCAGCGGGGAATCCTCAGCCTACGAGCAGTACTTC. Its translation is CASSSGESSAYEQYF.

J is TRBJ1-1 and V is TRBV6-1, with 7 bases identical to TRBD1. V lost 3 bases to trimming and J lost 0 bases; unmatched junction nucleotides: 4. Looked up from germline, CDR1 is MNHNS and CDR2 is SASEGT. There are 15 residues in the CDR3. CDR3 in amino acids: CASSDSTGVNTEAFF. Here the CDR3 DNA reads TGTGCCAGCAGTGACTCAACAGGGGTGAACACTGAAGCTTTCTTT.

The V and J genes are TRBV5-4 and TRBJ2-1; D unresolved. Germline CDR1 SGHNT, CDR2 YYREEE (reference sequence). The V end lost 3 bases, the J end lost 4 bases, and 5 bases lay between the germline ends. CDR3 size: 12 residues. The CDR3 sequence is CASSSDYNEQFF. The CDR3 DNA follows: TGTGCCAGCAGCTCGGATTACAATGAGCAGTTCTTC.

J is TRBJ1-1 and V is TRBV5-1, with D unresolved. Germline CDR1 and CDR2: SGHRS and YFSETQ. V was trimmed by 4 bases and J by 0 bases, leaving 10 bases between them. This CDR3 is built from 14 residues. The CDR3 is CASSPGSLNTEAFF. The CDR3 DNA follows: TGCGCCAGCAGCCCCGGGTCCCTGAACACTGAAGCTTTCTTT.

The chain carries TRBV7-9 and TRBJ2-2; a weak D match, TRBD1 (5 bases). V was pared by 5 bases and J by 1 base, with 14 bases between. From germline, CDR1 is SEHNR and CDR2 FQNEAQ (reference sequence). The CDR3 totals 16 residues. CDR3 amino acids: CASSPPQDRNTGELFF. The CDR3 nucleotides are TGTGCCAGCAGCCCACCCCAAGACAGGAACACCGGGGAGCTGTTTTTT.

The rearrangement uses TRBV11-2 and TRBJ1-4; D perhaps matches TRBD1 (5 bases). Germline CDR1 and CDR2: SGHAT and FQNNGV. The CDR3 runs to 15 residues. Trimming took 5 bases from V and 7 from J, leaving 17 bases between them. CDR3: CASSPGWGRGEKLFF. For the CDR3, the DNA is TGTGCCAGCAGCCCCGGGTGGGGAAGGGGTGAAAAACTGTTTTTT.

The table lists this clone with a few counts. The rearrangement joins TRBV10-3 to TRBJ2-1, with 10 bases identical to TRBD2. V shed 7 bases and J 9 bases; nucleotides not matched to a gene: 9. The germline CDR1 and CDR2 sequences are ENHRY and SYGVKD. The CDR3 spans 14 residues. The CDR3 DNA follows: TGTGCCATCACTCCCCTAGCGGGGGAGGGTGAGCAGTTCTTC. It is translated as CAITPLAGEGEQFF.

The chain combines TRBV5-1 with TRBJ2-3; tentatively, D is TRBD2 (5 bases). Germline values: CDR1 SGHRS, CDR2 YFSETQ. V lost 4 bases to trimming and J lost 2 bases, with 14 bases between them. CDR3 length equals 15 residues. The DNA for the CDR3 is TGCGCCAGCAGCGTCCTGGAGGCACCCACAGATACGCAGTATTTT. Translation: CASSVLEAPTDTQYF. Together with reference TRBV5-1 and TRBJ2-3, the CDR3 gives the full variable domain: KAGVTQTPRYLIKTRGQQVTLSCSPISGHRSVSWYQQTPGQGLQFLFEYFSETQRNKGNFPGRFSGRQFSNSRSEMNVSTLELGDSALYLCASSVLEAPTDTQYFGPGTRLTVL.

This clone was detected a few times. V is TRBV4-2 and J is TRBJ1-6, with D perhaps matching TRBD1 (5 bases). V lost 1 base to trimming and J lost 8 bases, with 12 bases between them. Germline loops: CDR1 LGHNA, CDR2 YNFKEQ. The CDR3 runs to 15 residues. The CDR3 here is CASSQAGARDSPLHF. The CDR3 nucleotides are TGTGCCAGCAGCCAAGCCGGGGCCAGGGATTCACCCCTCCACTTT.

As concerns this clone: The junction differs from germline at one of its ends, possibly a read error. This chain joins TRBV5-1 and TRBJ2-7, with D perhaps given as TRBD1 or TRBD2 (5 bases each). The germline V gene encodes CDR1 SGHRS and CDR2 YFSETQ. The CDR3 extends over 13 amino acids. The CDR3 DNA follows: TGTGCCAGCAGCTTGGGACGGTTCGACGAGCAGTACTTC. It yields the protein CASSLGRFDEQYF.

This chain links TRBV9 with TRBJ2-3; 7 bases match TRBD1. V trimming: 2 bases; J trimming: 6 bases; junction bases outside the gene matches: 12. There are 16 residues in the CDR3. Germline V gene sequence: CDR1 SGDLS, CDR2 YYNGEE. The CDR3 DNA sequence: TGTGCCAGCAGCGTCGAGGGAGACACAGGGGTCGATACGCAGTATTTT. It codes for CASSVEGDTGVDTQYF.

The rearrangement joins TRBV19 to TRBJ2-3; weak D call: TRBD1 (6 bases). V shed 5 bases and J shed 0 bases, with 12 bases lying between them. The germline gives CDR1 LNHDA, CDR2 SQIVND (reference sequence). This CDR3 is built from 15 residues. This CDR3 reads CASSYRDTSTDTQYF. CDR3 sequence (DNA): TGTGCCAGTAGTTACCGGGACACGAGCACAGATACGCAGTATTTT. Filled out from reference TRBV19 and TRBJ2-3, the complete variable domain reads DGGITQSPKYLFRKEGQNVTLSCEQNLNHDAMYWYRQDPGQGLRLIYYSQIVNDFQKGDIAEGYSVSREKKESFPLTVTSAQKNPTAFYLCASSYRDTSTDTQYFGPGTRLTVL.

The sample holds a few counts of this clone. This chain uses TRBV7-8 with TRBJ1-1, with 9 bases that match TRBD1. V shed 5 bases and J 5 bases; nucleotides not matched to a gene: 15. Germline CDR1 SGHVS, CDR2 FQNEAQ. CDR3 length: 17 amino acids. This CDR3 is CASSQRYQYRGHTEAFF. DNA for the CDR3: TGTGCCAGCAGCCAACGATATCAATACAGGGGGCATACTGAAGCTTTCTTT. The complete variable domain, with remaining parts taken from reference TRBV7-8 and TRBJ1-1, reads GAGVSQSPRYKVAKRGQDVALRCDPISGHVSLFWYQQALGQGPEFLTYFQNEAQLDKSGLPSDRFFAERPEGSVSTLKIQRTQQEDSAVYLCASSQRYQYRGHTEAFFGQGTRLTVV.

The chain recombines TRBV9 with TRBJ1-1; D not certain. With 5 bases removed from V and 0 bases from J, the gap between germline ends came to 8 bases. CDR3 length: 13 amino acids. CDR1 is SGDLS, CDR2 YYNGEE, per germline. Written as DNA, the CDR3 is TGTGCCAGCAGAGACCCCATGAACACTGAAGCTTTCTTT. Translated: CASRDPMNTEAFF.

The J gene is TRBJ1-2, the V gene TRBV6-5; 9 bases agree with TRBD1. Unmatched junction bases numbered 8, after V lost 2 bases and J lost 10 bases. This CDR3 is 14 amino acids long. CDR1 and CDR2 (germline): MNHEY, SVGAGI. Written as DNA, the CDR3 is TGTGCCAGCAGTTACGGCGGGACAGGGATGGACTACACCTTC. Translating gives CASSYGGTGMDYTF.

The chain couples TRBV19 to TRBJ1-5; unclear D gene. The CDR3 runs to 13 residues. From germline, CDR1 is LNHDA and CDR2 SQIVND (reference sequence). The germline V and J ends were trimmed by 1 base and 4 bases, with 5 bases remaining between them. CDR3 DNA sequence: TGTGCCAGTAGTATAGTGGGGAATCAGCCCCAGCATTTT. The encoded protein is CASSIVGNQPQHF.

The chain couples TRBV21-1 to TRBJ2-1; the table's D call TRBD1 went unverified against the DNA. TRBV21-1 is a pseudogene. CDR3 length: 16 residues. The CDR3 sequence: CASSNLGQGTYNEQFF. The DNA of the CDR3 is TGTGCCAGCAGCAATTTGGGACAGGGGACCTACAATGAGCAGTTCTTC.

This chain joins TRBV4-2 and TRBJ2-7; perhaps D is TRBD1 or TRBD2 (5 bases each). CDR3 length: 16 amino acids. Trimming left V 5 bases short and J 6 bases short, with 23 bases between. Germline values: CDR1 LGHNA, CDR2 YNFKEQ. The CDR3 is CASSDQGVGVLSEQYF. The CDR3 nucleotides are TGTGCCAGCAGCGACCAGGGAGTGGGAGTCTTGAGCGAGCAGTACTTC.

J is TRBJ1-3 and V is TRBV5-1; the match to TRBD1 covers 7 bases. CDR1 is SGHRS and CDR2 is YFSETQ in the germline V gene. Trimming cost V 0 bases and J 0 bases; bases outside gene matches: 12. The CDR3 sequence is 19 residues long. The CDR3 sequence: CASSLGPFGTAFSGNTIYF. CDR3 sequence (DNA): TGCGCCAGCAGCTTGGGGCCGTTCGGGACAGCTTTCTCTGGAAACACCATATATTTT.

The gene calls are TRBV9 and TRBJ1-1; D might be TRBD1 (6 bases). CDR1 SGDLS and CDR2 YYNGEE come from the germline V gene. Trimming took 8 bases from V and 1 from J, leaving 12 bases between them. The CDR3 consists of 13 residues. The chain's CDR3 is CASSTGTNTEAFF. CDR3 nucleotides: TGTGCCAGTTCGACAGGAACGAACACTGAAGCTTTCTTT.

Of note for this clone: Other nucleotide sequences from this sample produce the same CDR3. J is TRBJ2-2 and V is TRBV11-2, with TRBD2 as a possible D gene (6 bases). The CDR3 spans 14 residues. Trimming took 3 bases from V and 5 from J, leaving 10 bases between them. Germline-derived CDR1 and CDR2 are SGHAT and FQNNGV. The CDR3 bases are TGTGCCAGCAGCTTGGGACTCAATACCGGGGAGCTGTTTTTT. It specifies CASSLGLNTGELFF.

The V gene is TRBV19, the J gene TRBJ2-5, with 10 bases aligning to TRBD1. Trimming cost V 6 bases and J 5 bases; bases outside gene matches: 6. In germline, CDR1 is LNHDA, CDR2 SQIVND (reference sequence). This CDR3 comprises 14 residues. The CDR3 nucleotides read TGTGCCAGTAGGAGACAGGGGGCGAGGGAGACCCAGTACTTC. Amino acids: CASRRQGARETQYF.

The chain employs TRBV5-1 and TRBJ1-1; the match to TRBD1 covers 8 bases. The length of the CDR3 is 15 residues. Germline V CDR1 and CDR2: SGHRS, YFSETQ. V dropped 4 bases and J dropped 1; count of bases not matched to a gene: 6. CDR3 loop: CASSQTGVGNTEAFF. The CDR3, as DNA: TGCGCCAGCAGCCAGACAGGGGTCGGGAACACTGAAGCTTTCTTT.

The chain is built from TRBV30 and TRBJ2-5; D may match TRBD1 or TRBD2 (6 bases each). The CDR3 is 14 residues long. Trimming shortened V by 0 bases and J by 4 bases, and 12 bases separated the two germline ends. CDR1 and CDR2 (germline): GTSNPN, SVGIG (reference sequence). The CDR3 DNA reads TGTGCCTGGAGTGTACTGGGGGGCCTAGAGACCCAGTACTTC. Translation: CAWSVLGGLETQYF. The variable domain in full, with the rest retrieved from reference TRBV30 and TRBJ2-5, is SQTIHQWPATLVQPVGSPLSLECTVEGTSNPNLYWYRQAAGRGLQLLFYSVGIGQISSEVPQNLSASRPQDRQFILSSKKLLLSDSGFYLCAWSVLGGLETQYFGPGTRLLVL.

The rearrangement uses TRBV5-4 and TRBJ2-1; no reliable D call. Germline loops: CDR1 SGHNT, CDR2 YYREEE (reference sequence). This CDR3 has 15 amino acids. Trimming took off 0 bases at V and 0 bases at J, with 7 bases between the two ends. The DNA of the CDR3 is TGTGCCAGCAGCTTGGAAGATAGCTCCTACAATGAGCAGTTCTTC. Translating it yields CASSLEDSSYNEQFF.

In nucleotides, the CDR3 is TGTGCCAGCAGACCTAGGAGGACAGGGCTCAATAGCAATCAGCCCCAGCATTTT. Translating it yields CASRPRRTGLNSNQPQHF. The rearrangement uses TRBV27 and TRBJ1-5, with 8 positions matching TRBD1. The CDR3 is made up of 18 amino acids. Germline CDR1 MNHEY, CDR2 SMNVEV (reference sequence). Trimming took 6 bases from V and 0 from J; bases not matched to a gene: 13.

The J gene is TRBJ1-3, the V gene TRBV30; 9 bases are shared with TRBD1. The ends lost 7 bases at V and 0 bases at J; junction bases unmatched: 13. The germline V gene encodes CDR1 GTSNPN and CDR2 SVGIG (reference sequence). This CDR3 spans 17 amino acids. As DNA, the CDR3 is TGTGCCTCAGACCCCGGGACAGGGACCGACTCTGGAAACACCATATATTTT. It is translated as CASDPGTGTDSGNTIYF.

The genes are TRBV5-4 and TRBJ2-7, with 8 bases aligning to TRBD2. The V segment lost 3 bases and the J segment 4 bases; nucleotides outside the gene matches: 9. Looked up from germline, CDR1 is SGHNT and CDR2 is YYREEE (reference sequence). The CDR3 length is 15 residues. The CDR3 reads CASSWESGGVYEQYF. CDR3 DNA: TGTGCCAGCAGCTGGGAAAGCGGGGGAGTTTACGAGCAGTACTTC.

The chain recombines TRBV28 with TRBJ2-1; D is unresolved. The germline V gene has CDR1 MDHEN and CDR2 SYDVKM. V was shortened by 4 bases and J by 5 bases, with 18 bases between the two germline ends. The CDR3 extends over 16 amino acids. The CDR3 loop is CASSSHDGFKNNEQFF. Here the CDR3 DNA reads TGTGCCAGCAGTTCTCATGATGGTTTTAAAAACAATGAGCAGTTCTTC. Filled out from reference TRBV28 and TRBJ2-1, the complete variable domain reads DVKVTQSSRYLVKRTGEKVFLECVQDMDHENMFWYRQDPGLGLRLIYFSYDVKMKEKGDIPEGYSVSREKKERFSLILESASTNQTSMYLCASSSHDGFKNNEQFFGPGTRLTVL.

V gene TRBV30 combines with J gene TRBJ1-6; D is unresolved. Trimming took off 0 bases at V and 0 bases at J, with 15 bases between the two ends. The length of the CDR3 is 18 residues. The germline gives CDR1 GTSNPN, CDR2 SVGIG (reference sequence). The CDR3 sequence: CAWSVRGPLSSYNSPLHF. DNA for the CDR3: TGTGCCTGGAGTGTACGTGGGCCGCTGAGCTCCTATAATTCACCCCTCCACTTT.

This clone was seen just once. CDR3: CASSLNLIGSPYF. CDR3 sequence (DNA): TGTGCCAGCAGCTTAAACCTCATAGGGTCGCCGTACTTC. The rearrangement joins TRBV11-2 to TRBJ2-7; no reliable D call. Germline-derived CDR1 and CDR2 are SGHAT and FQNNGV. This CDR3 contains 13 residues. The ends were cut back, 2 bases at V and 12 bases at J, with 17 bases in the middle.

The genes are TRBV6-4 and TRBJ2-1; 14 bases map to TRBD2. The CDR3 covers 16 residues. Unmatched junction bases numbered 8, after V lost 6 bases and J lost 7 bases. CDR1 is MRHNA, CDR2 SNTAGT, per germline. The CDR3 spells CASSRGLAGGLNEQFF. DNA of the CDR3: TGTGCCAGCAGCCGTGGACTAGCGGGGGGCCTAAATGAGCAGTTCTTC.